The next 6 T cell receptor beta chains were all read from a single sample in a study of cytotoxic CD8 clonotypes in ibrutinib-treated CLL (dated by TCRdb to the early 2020s). The method was the immunoSEQ multiplex PCR assay. As stored in TCRdb, this immuneACCESS dataset retains in-frame rearrangements with V and J assigned. A fraction of the clones does not appear; measured against another copy, unresolved V genes explain less than half of the discrepancy, and the remainder lacks a known reason. Present in this sample are 150,000 to 200,000 clones, nearly 90% of which were seen just once. Of the sample, 3% to 3.5% falls within the top ten clones. In the paper's terms, the time point label means: progressive disease on ibrutinib. The specimen comprised PBMCs, sampled at disease progression, from a patient treated with ibrutinib. The source is a human donor with chronic lymphocytic leukemia.

The rearrangement joins TRBV18 to TRBJ1-2; tentatively, D is TRBD1 (6 bases). V shed 5 bases and J shed 3 bases, with 13 bases lying between them. The CDR3 has 14 residues. Germline lookup yields CDR1 KGHSH and CDR2 LQKENI. The DNA of the CDR3 is TGTGCCAGCTCAACGGGGGGCGCCTACTATGGCTACACCTTC. Protein: CASSTGGAYYGYTF. Full variable domain (rest looked up from reference TRBV18 and TRBJ1-2): NAGVMQNPRHLVRRRGQEARLRCSPMKGHSHVYWYRQLPEEGLKFMVYLQKENIIDESGMPKERFSAEFPKEGPSILRIQQVVRGDSAAYFCASSTGGAYYGYTFGSGTRLTVV.

This chain connects TRBV19 to TRBJ2-3; perhaps TRBD1 as D (5 bases). The CDR3 is 15 amino acids. Looked up from germline, CDR1 is LNHDA and CDR2 is SQIVND (reference sequence). Trimming cost V 6 bases and J 5 bases, with 18 bases left between them. The CDR3 DNA reads as TGTGCCAGTAGCAAAAGAGGACATTCGGGAGATACGCAGTATTTT. Translating it yields CASSKRGHSGDTQYF.

CDR3 DNA: TGTGCCAGTAGTTTGAGCCGGCAGGACACTGAAGCTTTCTTT. Translating gives CASSLSRQDTEAFF. The gene calls are TRBV19 and TRBJ1-1; no clear D. The CDR3 spans 14 residues. The germline gives CDR1 LNHDA, CDR2 SQIVND (reference sequence). V shed 5 bases and J shed 3 bases, with 13 bases lying between them.

V is TRBV7-9 and J is TRBJ1-3; D is perhaps TRBD1 (5 bases). This CDR3 has 15 amino acids. The germline V gene has CDR1 SEHNR and CDR2 FQNEAQ (reference sequence). V was cut by 5 bases and J by 1 base, with 12 bases left in between. CDR3 in DNA: TGTGCCAGCAGCCCAGGGCCAGGGTCTGGAAACACCATATATTTT. Protein: CASSPGPGSGNTIYF.

The V gene is TRBV7-2, the J gene TRBJ1-3, with a tentative D call TRBD1 (5 bases). This CDR3 region has 15 residues. CDR1 and CDR2 (germline): SGHTA, FQGNSA. The V end was cut by 0 bases, the J end by 3 bases, with 9 bases between. The chain's CDR3 is CASSLAAGGGNTIYF. DNA for the CDR3: TGTGCCAGCAGCTTAGCGGCGGGGGGTGGAAACACCATATATTTT.

V is TRBV30 and J is TRBJ1-2; 9 bases map to TRBD1. V gave up 3 bases and J gave up 5 bases; unmatched junction bases: 10. CDR3 size: 15 residues. CDR1 is GTSNPN and CDR2 is SVGIG in the germline V gene (reference sequence). As DNA, the CDR3 is TGTGCCTGGAGGCCTCCGGGACAGGGCGTTTATGGCTACACCTTC. Encoded protein: CAWRPPGQGVYGYTF.